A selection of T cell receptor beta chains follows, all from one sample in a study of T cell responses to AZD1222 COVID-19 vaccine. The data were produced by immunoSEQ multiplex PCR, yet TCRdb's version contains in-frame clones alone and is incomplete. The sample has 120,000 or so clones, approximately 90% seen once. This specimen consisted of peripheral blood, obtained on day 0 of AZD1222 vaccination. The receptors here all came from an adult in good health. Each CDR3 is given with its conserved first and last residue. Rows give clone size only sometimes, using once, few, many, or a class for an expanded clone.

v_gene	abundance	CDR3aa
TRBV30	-	CAWSQDRELPSNQPQHF
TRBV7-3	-	CASSFYPDRGGYTF
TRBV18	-	CASSGRTVFSGANVLTF
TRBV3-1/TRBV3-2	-	CASSVTNGQVNEKLFF
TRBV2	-	CASRVGTVSNQPQHF
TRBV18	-	CASSPGTGGGYTF
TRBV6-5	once	CASSRLSGTNEQFF
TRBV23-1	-	CASSQFTGTGRNVWGTEAFF
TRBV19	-	CASSIGGKLNTEAFF
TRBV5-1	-	CASSLGAVGKTNYGYTF
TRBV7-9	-	CASSLLEGVTEAFF
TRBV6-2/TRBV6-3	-	CASSPQPDRVSQPQHF
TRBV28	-	CASSFGQFYGYTF
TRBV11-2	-	CASSTGTGTWDTQYF
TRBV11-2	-	CASILTSGRPGELFF
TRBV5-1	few	CASSLQMITGELFF
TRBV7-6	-	CASRGTSGGPYNEQFF
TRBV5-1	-	CASSLVASGLNEQFF
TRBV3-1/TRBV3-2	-	CASSQVAQGSEAFF
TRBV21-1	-	CASSKEAIGLAYEQYF
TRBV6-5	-	CATQMNTEAFF
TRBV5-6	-	CASSLGGGQPQHF
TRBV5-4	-	CASSTQGAGPGELFF
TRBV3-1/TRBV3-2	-	CASSPGDRDNTEAFF
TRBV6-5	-	CASSYWPSNQPQHF
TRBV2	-	CASSNDNLTQYF
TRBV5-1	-	CASSFGSNSPLHF
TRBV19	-	CASSIGQSGANVLTF
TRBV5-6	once	CASSLTATDTQYF
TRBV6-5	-	CASSPGQAYNSPLHF
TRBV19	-	CASSIVSAGRHEQYF
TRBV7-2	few	CASSLVRLGGEQFF
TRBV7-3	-	CASRGGGQPQHF
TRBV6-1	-	CASSEPFNTEAFF
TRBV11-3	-	CASSPARTYGYTF
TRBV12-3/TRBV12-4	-	CASRGTSAPLHF
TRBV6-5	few	CASSYMGSGWHF
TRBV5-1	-	CASSNTGAQGTEAFF
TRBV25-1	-	CASSPRWEGAYGYTF
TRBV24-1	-	CATSGGRAGTGELFF
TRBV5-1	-	CASSPGILRIATNEKLFF
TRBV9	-	CASSSRGDGYTF
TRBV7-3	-	CASSPTQGANGYTF
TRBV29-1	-	CSVPDSTNNEQFF
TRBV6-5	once	CASSPTRQGTSPLHF
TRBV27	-	CASSLLGDNEKLFF
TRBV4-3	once	CASSQGTSGVETQYF
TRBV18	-	CASHRGANYGYTF
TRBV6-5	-	CASSYSSGGTEAFF
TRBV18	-	CASSYRQGENTGELFF
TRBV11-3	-	CASSATGTDTQYF
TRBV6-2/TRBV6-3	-	CASSRPGYGYTF
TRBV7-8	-	CASSSRVAGDTDTQYF
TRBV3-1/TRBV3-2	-	CASSPLTSGGARQETQYF
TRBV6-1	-	CASSPRGGNTGELFF
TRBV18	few	CASSPPTEPHGYTF
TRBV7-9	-	CACLQSSGNTIYF
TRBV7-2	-	CASSLEASGRRELFF
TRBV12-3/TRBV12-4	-	CASSLARGGYTF
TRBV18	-	CASSANNRGGHGNTIYF